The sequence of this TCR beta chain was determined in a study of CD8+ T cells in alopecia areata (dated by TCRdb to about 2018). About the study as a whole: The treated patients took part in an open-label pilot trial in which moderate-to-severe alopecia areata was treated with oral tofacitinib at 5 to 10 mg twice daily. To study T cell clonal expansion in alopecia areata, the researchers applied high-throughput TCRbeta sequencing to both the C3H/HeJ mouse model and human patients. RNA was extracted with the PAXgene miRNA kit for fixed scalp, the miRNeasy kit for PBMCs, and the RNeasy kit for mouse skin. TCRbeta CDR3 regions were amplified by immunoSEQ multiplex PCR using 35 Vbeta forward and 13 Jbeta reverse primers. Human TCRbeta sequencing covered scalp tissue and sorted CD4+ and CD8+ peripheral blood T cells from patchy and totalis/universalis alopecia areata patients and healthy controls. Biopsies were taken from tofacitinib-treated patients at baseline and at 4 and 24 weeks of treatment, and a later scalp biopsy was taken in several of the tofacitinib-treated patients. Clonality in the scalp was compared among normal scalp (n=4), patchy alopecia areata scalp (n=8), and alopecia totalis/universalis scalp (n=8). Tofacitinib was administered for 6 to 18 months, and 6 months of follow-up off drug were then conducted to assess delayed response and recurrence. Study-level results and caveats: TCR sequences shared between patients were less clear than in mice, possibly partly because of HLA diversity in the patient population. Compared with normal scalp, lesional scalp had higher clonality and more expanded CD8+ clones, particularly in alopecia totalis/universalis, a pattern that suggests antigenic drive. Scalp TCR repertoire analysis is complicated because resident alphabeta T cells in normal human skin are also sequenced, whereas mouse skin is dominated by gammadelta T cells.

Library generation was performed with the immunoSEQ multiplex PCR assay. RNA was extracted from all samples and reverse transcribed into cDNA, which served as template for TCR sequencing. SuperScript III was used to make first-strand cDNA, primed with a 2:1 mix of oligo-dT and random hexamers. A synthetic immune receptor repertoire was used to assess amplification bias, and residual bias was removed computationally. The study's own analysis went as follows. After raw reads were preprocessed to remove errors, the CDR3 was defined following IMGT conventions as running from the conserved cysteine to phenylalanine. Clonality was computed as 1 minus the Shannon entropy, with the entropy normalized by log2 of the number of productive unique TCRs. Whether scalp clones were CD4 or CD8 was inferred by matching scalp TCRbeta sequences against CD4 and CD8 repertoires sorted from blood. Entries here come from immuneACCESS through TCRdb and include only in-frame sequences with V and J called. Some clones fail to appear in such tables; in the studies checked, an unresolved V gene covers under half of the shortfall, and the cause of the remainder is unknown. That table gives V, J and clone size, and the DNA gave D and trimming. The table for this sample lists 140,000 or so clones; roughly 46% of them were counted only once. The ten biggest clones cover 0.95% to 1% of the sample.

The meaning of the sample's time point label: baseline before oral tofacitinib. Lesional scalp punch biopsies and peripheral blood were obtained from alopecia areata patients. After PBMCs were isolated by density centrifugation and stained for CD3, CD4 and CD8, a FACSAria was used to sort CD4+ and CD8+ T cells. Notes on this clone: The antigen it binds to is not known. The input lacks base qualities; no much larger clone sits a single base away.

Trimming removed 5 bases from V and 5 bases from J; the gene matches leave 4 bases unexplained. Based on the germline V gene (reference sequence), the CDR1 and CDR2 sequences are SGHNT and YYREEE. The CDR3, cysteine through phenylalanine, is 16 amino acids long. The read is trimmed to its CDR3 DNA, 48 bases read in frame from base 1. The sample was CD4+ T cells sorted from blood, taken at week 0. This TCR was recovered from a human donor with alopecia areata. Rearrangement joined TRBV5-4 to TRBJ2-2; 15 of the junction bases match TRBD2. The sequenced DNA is TGTGCCAGCAGTGGACTAGCGGGAGGGGAAACCGGGGAGCTGTTTTTT. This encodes CASSGLAGGETGELFF.